Sequencing of this TCR beta chain was carried out in a study of cytomegalovirus exposure and HLA in healthy donors. In the study overall: Earlier work reported 90 million to 120 million unique TCR beta sequences from approximately 180 million T cells. Study results and limitations: In vitro experiments confirmed that three CMV-associated chains were specific for CMV antigens. Later findings reportedly placed an Asian-associated ancestry cluster below the 666-donor mean for N-insertions.

A remark on this clone: The antigen is undetermined. One end of the junction is discordant with germline, which a read error may explain.

The CDR3 extends over 14 amino acids. Germline assignment: CDR1 SSHAT and CDR2 FNYEAQ (reference sequence). The PCR made use of 60 Vbeta and 13 Jbeta primers. TCRdb's copy holds only in-frame clones and misses some; the assay was immunoSEQ multiplex PCR. This table holds some 80,000 clones, 62% found once. V is TRBV7-7 and J is TRBJ2-1, with TRBD2 matching 8 bases. The TCR comes from a male donor in good health and CMV-seropositive. Input material: PBMCs. The CDR3 here is CASSRIRGGNEQFF. CDR3 coding DNA: TGTGCTAGCAGCCGGATCCGGGGGGGGAATGAGCAGTTCTTC.